One sample yielded the 23 T cell receptor beta chains listed below, sequenced in a study of cytomegalovirus exposure and HLA in healthy donors. 13 Jbeta primers and 60 Vbeta primers were used for the PCR. Using immunoSEQ multiplex PCR, the repertoire was profiled, and TCRdb retains in-frame clones only, with some absent. The sample comprises under 75,000 clones, roughly 88% of which are singletons, and roughly 2% rests with the top ten. The sample was PBMCs. The source is a woman aged 25 to 39 in good health and CMV-seronegative.

The chain employs TRBV9 and TRBJ1-1, with D unresolved. From germline, CDR1 is SGDLS and CDR2 YYNGEE. The V and J ends lost 4 bases and 0 bases respectively, with 19 bases between them. This CDR3 region has 17 residues. The CDR3 here is CASSPQQAGALNTEAFF. For the CDR3, the DNA is TGTGCCAGCAGCCCCCAGCAGGCGGGCGCTTTGAACACTGAAGCTTTCTTT.

The chain couples TRBV13 to TRBJ2-1, with 10 bases lining up with TRBD2. J lost 6 bases, V lost 4 bases, and 6 bases had no gene match. Germline V gene lookup returns CDR1 PRHDT and CDR2 FYEKMQ (reference sequence). The CDR3 length is 15 residues. The CDR3 region is CASSYGLADSNEQFF. The DNA for the CDR3 is TGTGCCAGCAGCTACGGACTAGCGGACAGCAATGAGCAGTTCTTC.

The chain links TRBV5-1 to TRBJ1-1, with D maybe TRBD1 (5 bases). This CDR3 contains 14 residues. Germline V gene data show CDR1 as SGHRS and CDR2 as YFSETQ. Deletions cut 1 base from V and 2 bases from J, with 9 bases between. CDR3 in amino acids: CASSLLDSNTEAFF. The CDR3 coding sequence is TGCGCCAGCAGCTTGCTTGACAGTAACACTGAAGCTTTCTTT.

In DNA, the CDR3 is TGTGCCAGCAGCCAAACTAGCCCCACCTTAGCGGCCCCTGGCGAGCAGTACTTC. Protein sequence: CASSQTSPTLAAPGEQYF. The V call is TRBV27, the J call TRBJ2-7, with D possibly being TRBD2 (6 bases). The V and J ends lost 6 bases and 6 bases respectively, with 30 bases between them. The germline V gene encodes CDR1 MNHEY and CDR2 SMNVEV (reference sequence). The CDR3 loop spans 18 amino acids.

Here the CDR3 DNA reads TGCGCCAGCAGCCCTAGCGGGAGCTCCTACGAGCAGTACTTC. Translated, it gives CASSPSGSSYEQYF. The J gene is TRBJ2-7, the V gene TRBV5-1; 10 positions agree with TRBD2. The CDR3 extends over 14 amino acids. Germline V lookup: CDR1 SGHRS, CDR2 YFSETQ. Trimming at V came to 4 bases and at J to 0 bases, leaving 1 base not matched to a gene. Supplemented by reference TRBV5-1 and TRBJ2-7, the full variable domain reads KAGVTQTPRYLIKTRGQQVTLSCSPISGHRSVSWYQQTPGQGLQFLFEYFSETQRNKGNFPGRFSGRQFSNSRSEMNVSTLELGDSALYLCASSPSGSSYEQYFGPGTRLTVT.

About this clone itself: Mismatch with germline at one junction end may stem from a read error. This same CDR3 is encoded by further DNA sequences in the sample. V gene TRBV30 combines with J gene TRBJ2-3, with D tentatively TRBD2 (5 bases). CDR3 length: 15 residues. Germline V gives CDR1 GTSNPN, CDR2 SVGIG (reference sequence). CDR3 sequence (DNA): TGTGCCTGGAGTGTACTTGGGGAGAGCACAGATACACAGTATTTT. Amino acid sequence: CAWSVLGESTDTQYF. The full variable domain, completed using reference TRBV30 and TRBJ2-3, is SQTIHQWPATLVQPVGSPLSLECTVEGTSNPNLYWYRQAAGRGLQLLFYSVGIGQISSEVPQNLSASRPQDRQFILSSKKLLLSDSGFYLCAWSVLGESTDTQYFGPGTRLTVL.

This chain links TRBV27 with TRBJ2-2, with 7 bases that match TRBD1. Germline lookup yields CDR1 MNHEY and CDR2 SMNVEV (reference sequence). The CDR3 extends over 17 amino acids. Trimming cost V 6 bases and J 3 bases; bases outside gene matches: 13. The CDR3 sequence is CASRNPGTASYTGELFF. The CDR3 DNA is TGTGCCAGCAGAAATCCCGGGACAGCCAGTTACACCGGGGAGCTGTTTTTT.

The chain carries TRBV2 and TRBJ1-1, with D tentatively TRBD1 (6 bases). The germline CDR1 and CDR2 sequences are SNHLY and FYNNEI. The CDR3 has 12 residues. V dropped 4 bases and J dropped 5 bases, with 8 bases sitting between them. CDR3 DNA sequence: TGTGCCAGCAGTGTGGACAGAACTGAAGCTTTCTTT. Translating it yields CASSVDRTEAFF.

This sequence joins TRBV7-2 and TRBJ2-1; no clear D gene. Germline lookup yields CDR1 SGHTA and CDR2 FQGNSA. Deletions cut 1 base from V and 8 bases from J, with 15 bases between. The CDR3 is 15 amino acids. CDR3 DNA sequence: TGTGCCAGCAGCTTAGTAGTCCAACCTTTGGATGAGCAGTTCTTC. Translated: CASSLVVQPLDEQFF.

The rearrangement joins TRBV18 to TRBJ1-1; no clear D gene. CDR3 length equals 13 residues. V was cut by 7 bases and J by 6 bases, with 15 bases left in between. CDR1 and CDR2 (germline): KGHSH, LQKENI. CDR3 bases: TGTGCCAGCTACGCCGGACTTAACGCTGAAGCTTTCTTT. This gives the protein CASYAGLNAEAFF.

The chain employs TRBV5-1 and TRBJ1-1; 8 nucleotides match TRBD1. The CDR3 extends over 14 amino acids. Germline V gene lookup returns CDR1 SGHRS and CDR2 YFSETQ. V lost 6 bases and J lost 4; bases outside the gene matches: 8. The CDR3 here is CASTPEGTGTEAFF. CDR3 nucleotides: TGCGCCAGCACCCCCGAGGGGACAGGCACTGAAGCTTTCTTT.

The V and J genes are TRBV11-3 and TRBJ2-7; 11 nucleotides line up with TRBD2. Germline V gene data show CDR1 as SGHNT and CDR2 as YENEEA. Trimming took 2 bases from V and 4 from J; bases not matched to a gene: 1. This CDR3 has 14 residues. This CDR3 reads CASSLRLAGYEQYF. The DNA of the CDR3 is TGTGCCAGCAGCTTACGACTAGCGGGGTACGAGCAGTACTTC.

The V and J genes are TRBV29-1 and TRBJ2-5; D remains unclear. The CDR3 totals 12 residues. Trimming cost V 6 bases and J 0 bases, with 8 bases left between them. CDR1 is SQVTM and CDR2 is ANQGSEA in the germline V gene. CDR3 loop: CSVDSYQETQYF. The CDR3 DNA sequence: TGCAGCGTCGACTCGTACCAAGAGACCCAGTACTTC.

This CDR3 reads CASSPLAGRNNEQFF. CDR3 coding DNA: TGTGCCAGCAGCCCACTAGCGGGAAGGAACAATGAGCAGTTCTTC. The rearrangement uses TRBV9 and TRBJ2-1; 10 bases map to TRBD2. This CDR3 contains 15 residues. V shed 4 bases, J shed 5 bases, and the junction held 6 bases outside the gene matches. Germline V gene data show CDR1 as SGDLS and CDR2 as YYNGEE.

Comment on this clone: The same CDR3 is also encoded by other DNA sequences in this sample. This chain links TRBV27 with TRBJ2-3; 10 bases fit TRBD2. The CDR3 runs to 16 residues. Trimming took 5 bases from V and 7 from J; bases not matched to a gene: 12. Per germline, CDR1 MNHEY and CDR2 SMNVEV (reference sequence). In DNA form, the CDR3 reads TGTGCCAGCAGTCTAGGGGGGCTAGCGGGAGTCTATACGCAGTATTTT. Translation: CASSLGGLAGVYTQYF.

The gene calls are TRBV11-2 and TRBJ2-7; tentative D call: TRBD2 (6 bases). This CDR3 region has 14 residues. V gave up 7 bases and J gave up 0 bases, with 13 bases separating them. The germline gives CDR1 SGHAT, CDR2 FQNNGV. In DNA, the CDR3 is TGTGCCAGCACACGCGGGGACGGCTCCTACGAGCAGTACTTC. Its translation is CASTRGDGSYEQYF. The whole variable domain, remainder taken from reference TRBV11-2 and TRBJ2-7, is EAGVAQSPRYKIIEKRQSVAFWCNPISGHATLYWYQQILGQGPKLLIQFQNNGVVDDSQLPKDRFSAERLKGVDSTLKIQPAKLEDSAVYLCASTRGDGSYEQYFGPGTRLTVT.

The chain recombines TRBV2 with TRBJ1-1; D is perhaps TRBD1 (5 bases). V lost 6 bases and J lost 1, with 15 bases in between. The CDR3 covers 15 residues. Germline lookup yields CDR1 SNHLY and CDR2 FYNNEI. CDR3 region: CASRPDSLQNTEAFF. DNA for the CDR3: TGTGCCAGCAGACCCGACAGCTTACAGAACACTGAAGCTTTCTTT. Based on the CDR3 plus reference TRBV2 and TRBJ1-1, the full variable domain is EPEVTQTPSHQVTQMGQEVILRCVPISNHLYFYWYRQILGQKVEFLVSFYNNEISEKSEIFDDQFSVERPDGSNFTLKIRSTKLEDSAMYFCASRPDSLQNTEAFFGQGTRLTVV.

The genes are TRBV5-1 and TRBJ2-1; 8 nucleotides align to TRBD2. The germline gives CDR1 SGHRS, CDR2 YFSETQ. V lost 4 bases to trimming and J lost 0 bases; unmatched junction nucleotides: 6. The CDR3 is made up of 16 amino acids. The chain's CDR3 is CASSRPSGSSYNEQFF. The CDR3 coding sequence is TGCGCCAGCAGCCGCCCCAGCGGGAGCTCCTACAATGAGCAGTTCTTC.

This rearrangement joins TRBV27 to TRBJ1-2; 10 bases match TRBD1. CDR3 size: 14 residues. V was pared by 5 bases and J by 8 bases, with 8 bases of the junction left unmatched. Germline-derived CDR1 and CDR2 are MNHEY and SMNVEV (reference sequence). DNA of the CDR3: TGTGCCAGCAGTCATGCCGGGACAGGGGCCGGCTACACCTTC. This gives the protein CASSHAGTGAGYTF.

The chain couples TRBV2 to TRBJ2-3; D not resolved. V was shortened by 3 bases and J by 1 base, with 5 bases between the two germline ends. The CDR3 is 13 amino acids. Germline lookup yields CDR1 SNHLY and CDR2 FYNNEI. The CDR3, as DNA: TGTGCCAGCAGTGATGCAGGCACAGATACGCAGTATTTT. It specifies CASSDAGTDTQYF.

This clone was seen more than once but under ten times. The chain recombines TRBV5-4 with TRBJ2-3, with TRBD2 matching over 15 bases. Unmatched junction bases numbered 2, after V lost 3 bases and J lost 3 bases. Looked up from germline, CDR1 is SGHNT and CDR2 is YYREEE (reference sequence). This CDR3 is 16 amino acids long. In DNA, the CDR3 is TGTGCCAGCAGCTCCGGGACTAGCGGGGGGACAGATACGCAGTATTTT. It codes for CASSSGTSGGTDTQYF.

V is TRBV14 and J is TRBJ1-4; tentatively, D is TRBD1 (6 bases). Trimming shortened V by 4 bases and J by 5 bases, and 8 bases separated the two germline ends. The CDR3 length is 13 residues. CDR1 SGHDN and CDR2 FVKESK come from the germline V gene. CDR3 sequence: CASSRDINEKLFF. CDR3 in DNA: TGTGCCAGCAGCCGGGACATAAATGAAAAACTGTTTTTT.

The chain links TRBV11-2 to TRBJ2-3, with a weak D call TRBD1 (6 bases). The CDR3 contains 15 residues. Germline V gives CDR1 SGHAT, CDR2 FQNNGV. V was cut by 2 bases and J by 0 bases, with 9 bases left in between. The CDR3 spells CASSLNGQSTDTQYF. In DNA form, the CDR3 reads TGTGCCAGCAGCTTAAACGGACAGAGCACAGATACGCAGTATTTT.